A selection of T cell receptor beta chains follows, all from one sample in a study of cytotoxic CD8 clonotypes in ibrutinib-treated CLL. Data came from immunoSEQ multiplex PCR; TCRdb stores just in-frame clones and leaves some out. The sample lists 100,000 to 150,000 clones, roughly 88% occurring once. Source: PBMCs, taken after 24 months of ibrutinib treatment. The receptors were sampled from a human donor with chronic lymphocytic leukemia. Both conserved end residues are part of each CDR3. Each record gives: clone size, D gene, J gene, V gene, CDR3 protein, CDR3 DNA. A D gene is named only where the DNA matches it firmly. Clone size is given for some rows only: seen once, a few or many times, or a class if the clone is expanded.

few,-,TRBJ1-5,TRBV7-9,CASSSSDQPQHF,TGTGCCAGCAGCTCCTCAGATCAGCCCCAGCATTTT
-,-,TRBJ2-1,TRBV9,CASSVGVEQFF,TGTGCCAGCAGCGTAGGGGTTGAGCAGTTCTTC
-,-,TRBJ2-1,TRBV6-1,CASSEAAVRNEQFF,TGTGCCAGCAGTGAAGCGGCGGTTAGAAATGAGCAGTTCTTC
-,TRBD1,TRBJ1-2,TRBV29-1,CSALTGNVANYGYTF,TGCAGCGCCCTGACAGGGAACGTAGCTAACTATGGCTACACCTTC
-,-,TRBJ2-3,TRBV5-4,CASSLGLGTTDTQYF,TGTGCCAGCAGTTTGGGACTCGGAACCACAGATACGCAGTATTTT
-,-,TRBJ2-5,TRBV28,CASSFIGRGRETQYF,TGTGCCAGCAGTTTCATCGGACGAGGGAGAGAGACCCAGTACTTC
-,TRBD1,TRBJ1-3,TRBV7-2,CASSLEGTGRNTIYF,TGTGCCAGCAGCTTAGAGGGGACAGGGAGAAACACCATATATTTT
-,TRBD1,TRBJ1-2,TRBV7-8,CASTTDRAGYTF,TGTGCCAGCACTACGGACAGGGCGGGCTACACCTTC
-,TRBD1,TRBJ2-7,TRBV19,CASSQPGGNYEQYF,TGTGCCAGTAGCCAACCAGGGGGTAACTACGAGCAGTACTTC
-,-,TRBJ2-1,TRBV28,CASSSQAGAPSNEQFF,TGTGCCAGCAGTTCCCAGGCGGGGGCCCCCTCCAATGAGCAGTTCTTC